The T cell receptor (beta chain) under discussion was sequenced for a study of vaccination and CD4 T cells after COVID-19. Treatment defined: approximately nine-day PBMC culture with coronavirus spike peptide pools or control peptides (ViraFEST assay). Cultured CD4+ T-cell DNA underwent Oncomine TCR Beta short-read sequencing. A single record per CDR3 protein comes from TCRdb applying MiXCR to the PCR reads. The sample lists about 16,000 distinct CDR3 sequences; about 32% were seen once. Germline V lookup: CDR1 SGHAT, CDR2 FQNNGV. The CDR3 has 14 residues. Trimming took off 9 bases at V and 3 bases at J, with 15 bases between the two ends. For this clonotype: The target antigen is unknown.

The sample comprised cultured CD4+ T cells from blood. The rearrangement links TRBV11-2 to TRBJ2-1; tentatively, D is TRBD1 (5 bases). The receptor was derived from a human donor with COVID-19. CDR3 protein: CASSTQGYYNEQFF. The CDR3 nucleotides read TGTGCCAGTAGTACTCAGGGATACTACAATGAGCAGTTCTTC.